In this sample, the clone carrying this TCR beta chain turned up a few times. Antigen unknown. Per germline, CDR1 SGHTA and CDR2 FQGTGA. J gave up 2 bases and V 4 bases, and 3 bases lay outside the gene matches. This CDR3 comprises 14 residues. The data were obtained in a study of CD8+CD57+ T cells in acquired aplastic anemia. Background on the study: An average of 3.2 ug of DNA was obtained from sorted CD4+ and CD8+ cells.

Individuals selected for sequencing had exhibited CD8+CD57+ cell expansion on flow cytometry. In all patients, the disease was severe acquired aplastic anemia. Study-wide results and limits: About 29 CD8+ CDR3 sequences occurred in both the patients and the controls. Levels of CD8+ Simpson's diversity were not significantly distinct in patients versus controls.

Profiling of TCR beta VDJ combinations and CDR3 sequences used genomic DNA as template. MiXCR, applied by TCRdb to the reads, yields one record per CDR3 protein. The sample has around 500,000 distinct CDR3 sequences, approximately 32% seen once. Sequences were obtained from sorted CD4+, CD8+, or CD8+CD57+ T cells (not recorded which) from PBMCs. This receptor was obtained from a human donor with aplastic anemia. V gene TRBV7-3 combines with J gene TRBJ2-5, with 8 nucleotides matching TRBD2. The CDR3 region is CASSSGREQETQYF. The CDR3 DNA reads TGTGCCAGCAGCTCCGGGAGGGAGCAAGAGACCCAGTACTTC.